The rows below give T cell receptor beta chains drawn from one sample of a study of T-cell reconstitution after alpha-beta-depleted transplantation in children. TCRdb re-called the PCR reads through MiXCR, storing one row per CDR3 protein. The table lists around 270,000 distinct CDR3 sequences, around 9.1% of them singletons. Sequenced material: PBMCs, taken before TCRalphabeta/CD19-depleted stem cell transplant. These receptors were taken from a boy younger than two with acute myeloid leukemia, due to receive a stem cell transplant. Each CDR3 is given with its conserved first and last residue. The D gene is left open where the match is weak. Some rows have no size entry. The others give once, few or many, or a class for an expanded clone.

j_gene: TRBJ2-3
len: 15
v_gene: TRBV18
d_gene: -
abundance: few
CDR3aa: CASSPLFSSTDTQYF
CDR3nt: TGTGCCAGCTCACCACTCTTCAGCTCCACAGATACGCAGTATTTT

j_gene: TRBJ2-5
len: 16
v_gene: TRBV7-2
d_gene: -
abundance: many
CDR3aa: CASSLSYWLRGKTQYF
CDR3nt: TGTGCCAGCAGCTTAAGTTACTGGTTAAGGGGTAAGACCCAGTACTTC

j_gene: TRBJ2-2
len: 10
v_gene: TRBV20-1
d_gene: -
abundance: many
CDR3aa: CSARAGELFF
CDR3nt: TGCAGTGCTAGAGCCGGGGAGCTGTTTTTT

j_gene: TRBJ2-5
len: 15
v_gene: TRBV4-3
d_gene: -
abundance: many
CDR3aa: CASSQDRWYQETQYF
CDR3nt: TGCGCCAGCAGCCAAGACAGGTGGTACCAAGAGACCCAGTACTTC

j_gene: TRBJ2-7
len: 13
v_gene: TRBV20-1
d_gene: -
abundance: many
CDR3aa: CSARQFLSYEQYF
CDR3nt: TGCAGTGCGAGACAGTTTCTCTCCTACGAGCAGTACTTC

j_gene: TRBJ2-2
len: 16
v_gene: TRBV28
d_gene: -
abundance: few
CDR3aa: CASSLRSGQRNGELFF
CDR3nt: TGTGCCAGCAGTTTAAGGTCAGGGCAGAGGAACGGGGAGCTGTTTTTT

j_gene: TRBJ2-5
len: 12
v_gene: TRBV5-1
d_gene: -
abundance: many
CDR3aa: CASSSYQETQYF
CDR3nt: TGCGCCAGCAGCTCCTACCAAGAGACCCAGTACTTC

j_gene: TRBJ2-4
len: 15
v_gene: TRBV27
d_gene: TRBD2
abundance: many
CDR3aa: CASRISGGAGNIQYF
CDR3nt: TGTGCCAGCAGGATTAGCGGGGGGGCGGGAAACATTCAGTACTTC

j_gene: TRBJ1-2
len: 14
v_gene: TRBV5-1
d_gene: -
abundance: many
CDR3aa: CASSLGPANYGYTF
CDR3nt: TGCGCCAGCAGCTTGGGCCCAGCTAACTATGGCTACACCTTC

j_gene: TRBJ2-6
len: 14
v_gene: TRBV19
d_gene: -
abundance: -
CDR3aa: CATLSRSGANVLTF
CDR3nt: TGTGCCACCTTATCCCGGTCTGGGGCCAACGTCCTGACTTTC

j_gene: TRBJ2-2
len: 13
v_gene: TRBV5-1
d_gene: -
abundance: few
CDR3aa: CASSLNGAGELFF
CDR3nt: TGCGCCAGCAGCTTAAACGGGGCTGGGGAGCTGTTTTTT

j_gene: TRBJ2-1
len: 17
v_gene: TRBV25-1
d_gene: -
abundance: few
CDR3aa: CASSGGGYSSSYNEQFF
CDR3nt: TGTGCCAGCAGTGGAGGCGGGTACTCTAGCTCCTACAATGAGCAGTTCTTC

j_gene: TRBJ1-1
len: 13
v_gene: TRBV5-1
d_gene: TRBD1
abundance: many
CDR3aa: CASSEDRGVSAFF
CDR3nt: TGCGCCAGCAGCGAGGACAGGGGGGTGTCAGCTTTCTTT

j_gene: TRBJ1-1
len: 13
v_gene: TRBV7-9
d_gene: TRBD1
abundance: many
CDR3aa: CASSEDRGTEAFF
CDR3nt: TGTGCCAGCAGCGAAGACAGGGGCACTGAAGCTTTCTTT

j_gene: TRBJ1-6
len: 17
v_gene: TRBV3-1
d_gene: TRBD1
abundance: few
CDR3aa: CASSQAGWTGYNSPLHF
CDR3nt: TGTGCCAGCAGCCAAGCCGGATGGACAGGGTACAATTCACCCCTCCACTTT

j_gene: TRBJ1-5
len: 15
v_gene: TRBV4-1
d_gene: -
abundance: many
CDR3aa: CASSPTGRDGQPQHF
CDR3nt: TGCGCCAGCAGCCCCACCGGCAGGGATGGACAGCCCCAGCATTTT

j_gene: TRBJ1-6
len: 11
v_gene: TRBV7-2
d_gene: -
abundance: many
CDR3aa: CASSLGGALHF
CDR3nt: TGTGCCAGCAGCTTAGGTGGTGCCCTCCACTTT

j_gene: TRBJ1-1
len: 12
v_gene: TRBV20-1
d_gene: TRBD1
abundance: many
CDR3aa: CSALTGWTEAFF
CDR3nt: TGCAGTGCTCTGACAGGGTGGACTGAAGCTTTCTTT

j_gene: TRBJ2-3
len: 13
v_gene: TRBV14
d_gene: -
abundance: many
CDR3aa: CASSQDITSALYF
CDR3nt: TGTGCCAGCAGCCAAGATATCACTAGTGCTCTGTATTTT

j_gene: TRBJ1-2
len: 14
v_gene: TRBV20-1
d_gene: -
abundance: many
CDR3aa: CSARDIAGFNGYTF
CDR3nt: TGCAGTGCTAGAGATATCGCAGGGTTTAATGGCTACACCTTC

j_gene: TRBJ2-1
len: 15
v_gene: TRBV12-3/TRBV12-4
d_gene: TRBD2
abundance: few
CDR3aa: CASSPLVGGSNEQFF
CDR3nt: TGTGCCAGCAGTCCACTAGTGGGGGGGAGCAATGAGCAGTTCTTC

j_gene: TRBJ2-7
len: 14
v_gene: TRBV20-1
d_gene: -
abundance: many
CDR3aa: CSARGLWAGYEQYF
CDR3nt: TGCAGTGCTAGGGGCCTATGGGCAGGCTACGAGCAGTACTTC

j_gene: TRBJ2-7
len: 16
v_gene: TRBV5-8
d_gene: TRBD1
abundance: many
CDR3aa: CASSLAYRTGSYEQYF
CDR3nt: TGTGCCAGCAGCTTGGCCTATAGGACAGGCTCCTACGAGCAGTACTTC

j_gene: TRBJ2-6
len: 14
v_gene: TRBV30
d_gene: -
abundance: -
CDR3aa: CAWETGSGANVLTF
CDR3nt: TGTGCCTGGGAAACAGGGTCTGGGGCCAACGTCCTGACTTTC

j_gene: TRBJ2-1
len: 18
v_gene: TRBV11-2
d_gene: TRBD2
abundance: many
CDR3aa: CASSLYVQAGAPYNEQFF
CDR3nt: TGTGCCAGCAGCTTATACGTCCAGGCGGGAGCACCCTACAATGAGCAGTTCTTC

j_gene: TRBJ1-5
len: 13
v_gene: TRBV7-3
d_gene: -
abundance: many
CDR3aa: CASSLGLGQPQHF
CDR3nt: TGTGCCAGCAGCTTAGGACTTGGGCAGCCCCAGCATTTT

j_gene: TRBJ2-3
len: 15
v_gene: TRBV12-3/TRBV12-4
d_gene: TRBD1
abundance: many
CDR3aa: CASSLVGTGGNTQYF
CDR3nt: TGTGCCAGCAGTTTAGTCGGGACAGGGGGGAATACGCAGTATTTT

j_gene: TRBJ1-1
len: 13
v_gene: TRBV7-3
d_gene: TRBD1
abundance: many
CDR3aa: CASSADRFTEAFF
CDR3nt: TGTGCCAGCAGCGCGGACAGGTTCACTGAAGCTTTCTTT

j_gene: TRBJ1-6
len: 16
v_gene: TRBV7-3
d_gene: -
abundance: -
CDR3aa: CASSNRFPSHNSPLHF
CDR3nt: TGTGCCAGCAGCAACCGTTTCCCCTCACATAATTCACCCCTCCACTTT

j_gene: TRBJ1-2
len: 12
v_gene: TRBV29-1
d_gene: -
abundance: many
CDR3aa: CSVGGHRESPAF
CDR3nt: TGCAGCGTTGGAGGACATCGGGAGTCTCCGGCCTTC

j_gene: TRBJ2-3
len: 15
v_gene: TRBV5-1
d_gene: -
abundance: many
CDR3aa: CASSFRQVLADTQYF
CDR3nt: TGCGCCAGCAGCTTTAGACAGGTACTCGCAGATACGCAGTATTTT

j_gene: TRBJ2-7
len: 12
v_gene: TRBV13
d_gene: TRBD2
abundance: many
CDR3aa: CASSRTRNEQYF
CDR3nt: TGTGCCAGCAGCCGGACTAGAAACGAGCAGTACTTC

j_gene: TRBJ2-5
len: 15
v_gene: TRBV10-3
d_gene: -
abundance: -
CDR3aa: CAISDSMGLRETQYF
CDR3nt: TGTGCCATCAGTGATTCCATGGGTCTCAGGGAGACCCAGTACTTC

j_gene: TRBJ1-1
len: 15
v_gene: TRBV28
d_gene: -
abundance: -
CDR3aa: CASSLWGEVNTEAFF
CDR3nt: TGTGCCAGCAGTTTATGGGGGGAGGTGAACACTGAAGCTTTCTTT

j_gene: TRBJ1-2
len: 12
v_gene: TRBV15
d_gene: -
abundance: many
CDR3aa: CATSRVGYGYTF
CDR3nt: TGTGCCACCAGCAGAGTCGGATATGGCTACACCTTC

j_gene: TRBJ2-1
len: 14
v_gene: TRBV6-1
d_gene: -
abundance: few
CDR3aa: CASTNGGKNNEQFF
CDR3nt: TGTGCCAGCACCAATGGAGGGAAGAACAATGAGCAGTTCTTC

j_gene: TRBJ2-3
len: 14
v_gene: TRBV20-1
d_gene: -
abundance: many
CDR3aa: CSARGHPSTDTQYF
CDR3nt: TGCAGTGCTAGGGGACATCCTAGCACAGATACGCAGTATTTT

j_gene: TRBJ2-2
len: 14
v_gene: TRBV30
d_gene: -
abundance: -
CDR3aa: CAWMVGLNTGELFF
CDR3nt: TGTGCCTGGATGGTGGGGCTTAACACCGGGGAGCTGTTTTTT

j_gene: TRBJ2-3
len: 15
v_gene: TRBV7-2
d_gene: -
abundance: many
CDR3aa: CASSLLRGSTDTQYF
CDR3nt: TGTGCCAGCAGCTTACTAAGGGGAAGCACAGATACGCAGTATTTT

j_gene: TRBJ2-2
len: 18
v_gene: TRBV25-1
d_gene: -
abundance: many
CDR3aa: CASSYGGGSTWYTGELFF
CDR3nt: TGTGCCAGCAGTTACGGGGGCGGGAGCACTTGGTACACCGGGGAGCTGTTTTTT

j_gene: TRBJ2-7
len: 13
v_gene: TRBV3-1
d_gene: -
abundance: -
CDR3aa: CASSQAATEEQYF
CDR3nt: TGTGCCAGCAGCCAAGCGGCAACAGAAGAGCAGTACTTC

j_gene: TRBJ2-2
len: 14
v_gene: TRBV5-1
d_gene: -
abundance: many
CDR3aa: CASRVGTNTGELFF
CDR3nt: TGCGCCAGCAGAGTAGGGACGAACACCGGGGAGCTGTTTTTT

j_gene: TRBJ2-1
len: 14
v_gene: TRBV27
d_gene: -
abundance: -
CDR3aa: CATLQRRAGGEQFF
CDR3nt: TGTGCCACTTTACAGCGGCGGGCGGGCGGTGAGCAGTTCTTC

j_gene: TRBJ2-1
len: 16
v_gene: TRBV28
d_gene: -
abundance: many
CDR3aa: CASSSYTGLNGDEQFF
CDR3nt: TGTGCCAGCAGTTCCTACACAGGGCTGAATGGGGATGAGCAGTTCTTC

j_gene: TRBJ2-5
len: 16
v_gene: TRBV24-1
d_gene: -
abundance: many
CDR3aa: CATSDLSRVGEETQYF
CDR3nt: TGTGCCACCAGTGATTTGAGCAGGGTGGGGGAAGAGACCCAGTACTTC

j_gene: TRBJ1-5
len: 12
v_gene: TRBV28
d_gene: -
abundance: many
CDR3aa: CAGRGLNQPQHF
CDR3nt: TGTGCCGGCCGTGGGCTCAATCAGCCCCAGCATTTT

j_gene: TRBJ2-1
len: 16
v_gene: TRBV4-2
d_gene: TRBD2
abundance: many
CDR3aa: CASSPGSGGTYNEQFF
CDR3nt: TGTGCCAGCAGCCCAGGGAGCGGGGGGACCTACAATGAGCAGTTCTTC

j_gene: TRBJ2-2
len: 15
v_gene: TRBV4-1
d_gene: -
abundance: -
CDR3aa: CASSQAGMVTGELFF
CDR3nt: TGCGCCAGCAGCCAAGCCGGGATGGTCACCGGGGAGCTGTTTTTT

j_gene: TRBJ2-7
len: 12
v_gene: TRBV27
d_gene: -
abundance: many
CDR3aa: CASSYAPGEQYF
CDR3nt: TGTGCCAGCAGTTACGCCCCAGGCGAGCAGTACTTC

j_gene: TRBJ2-1
len: 16
v_gene: TRBV7-9
d_gene: -
abundance: many
CDR3aa: CASSLGSGADYNEQFF
CDR3nt: TGTGCCAGCAGCTTAGGATCTGGGGCTGACTACAATGAGCAGTTCTTC

j_gene: TRBJ2-7
len: 15
v_gene: TRBV12-2
d_gene: -
abundance: -
CDR3aa: CASRLPRDRGSEQYF
CDR3nt: TGTGCAAGTCGCTTACCTCGGGACAGGGGAAGCGAGCAGTACTTC

j_gene: TRBJ2-5
len: 16
v_gene: TRBV7-9
d_gene: TRBD2
abundance: -
CDR3aa: CASSLDRTSGLETQYF
CDR3nt: TGTGCCAGCAGCTTAGATAGGACTAGCGGGTTAGAGACCCAGTACTTC

j_gene: TRBJ2-7
len: 14
v_gene: TRBV28
d_gene: -
abundance: many
CDR3aa: CASRVGEDSYEQYF
CDR3nt: TGTGCCAGCAGGGTCGGGGAGGACTCCTACGAGCAGTACTTC